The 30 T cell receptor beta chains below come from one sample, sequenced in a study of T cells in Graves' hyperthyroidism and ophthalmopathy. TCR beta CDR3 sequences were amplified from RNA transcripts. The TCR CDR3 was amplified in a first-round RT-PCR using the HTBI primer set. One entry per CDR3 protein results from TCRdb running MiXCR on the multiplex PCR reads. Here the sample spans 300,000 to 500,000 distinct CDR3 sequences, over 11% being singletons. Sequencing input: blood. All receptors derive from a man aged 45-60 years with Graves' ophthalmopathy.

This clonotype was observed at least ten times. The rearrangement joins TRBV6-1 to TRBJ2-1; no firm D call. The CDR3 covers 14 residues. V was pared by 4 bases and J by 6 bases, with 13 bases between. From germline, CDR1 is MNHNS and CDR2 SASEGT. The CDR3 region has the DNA TGTGCCAGCAGTGCCTCAACTGTAGGCAATGAGCAGTTCTTC. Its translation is CASSASTVGNEQFF.

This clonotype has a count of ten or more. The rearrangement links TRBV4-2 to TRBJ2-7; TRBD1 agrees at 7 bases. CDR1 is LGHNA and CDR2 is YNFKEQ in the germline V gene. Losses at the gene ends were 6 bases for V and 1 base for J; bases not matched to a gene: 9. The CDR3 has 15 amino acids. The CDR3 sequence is CASSRDRDTSYEQYF. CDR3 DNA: TGTGCCAGCAGTCGCGACAGGGATACATCCTACGAGCAGTACTTC.

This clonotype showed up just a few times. The CDR3 sequence: CASSKNRGLGRGETQYF. Written as DNA, the CDR3 is TGCGCCAGCAGCAAAAACCGGGGCCTAGGACGGGGAGAGACCCAGTACTTC. The gene calls are TRBV5-1 and TRBJ2-5; D could derive from TRBD1 or TRBD2 (5 bases each). The V end lost 4 bases, the J end lost 4 bases, and 23 bases lay between the germline ends. Germline V gene sequence: CDR1 SGHRS, CDR2 YFSETQ. The CDR3 has 17 amino acids.

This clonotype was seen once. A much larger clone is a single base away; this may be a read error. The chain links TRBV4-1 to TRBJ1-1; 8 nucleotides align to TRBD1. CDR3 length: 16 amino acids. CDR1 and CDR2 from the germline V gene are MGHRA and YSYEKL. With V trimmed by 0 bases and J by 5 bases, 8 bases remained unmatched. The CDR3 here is CASSQEGVTGGTEAFF. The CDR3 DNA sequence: TGCGCCAGCAGCCAAGAAGGTGTTACAGGGGGTACTGAAGCTTTCTTT.

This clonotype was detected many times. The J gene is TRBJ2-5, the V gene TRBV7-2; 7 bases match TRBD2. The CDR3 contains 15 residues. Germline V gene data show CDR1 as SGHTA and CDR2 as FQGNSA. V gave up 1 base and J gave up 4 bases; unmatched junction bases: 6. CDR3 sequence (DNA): TGTGCCAGCAGCTTAGTTAGCGGGTTTGGAGAGACCCAGTACTTC. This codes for CASSLVSGFGETQYF.

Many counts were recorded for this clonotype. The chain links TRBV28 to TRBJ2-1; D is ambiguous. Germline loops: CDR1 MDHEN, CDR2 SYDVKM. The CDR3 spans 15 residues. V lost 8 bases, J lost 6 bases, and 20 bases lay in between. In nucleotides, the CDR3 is TGTGCCAGCGGTGATATTGACGCCGGGCGCAATGAGCAGTTCTTC. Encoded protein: CASGDIDAGRNEQFF.

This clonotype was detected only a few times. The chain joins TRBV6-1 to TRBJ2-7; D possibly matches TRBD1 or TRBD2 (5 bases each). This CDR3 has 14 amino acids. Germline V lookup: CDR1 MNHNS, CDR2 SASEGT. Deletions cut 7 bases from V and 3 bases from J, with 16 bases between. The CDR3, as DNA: TGTGCCAGCATCACGAGGGAAGGGGACTACGAGCAGTACTTC. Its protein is CASITREGDYEQYF.

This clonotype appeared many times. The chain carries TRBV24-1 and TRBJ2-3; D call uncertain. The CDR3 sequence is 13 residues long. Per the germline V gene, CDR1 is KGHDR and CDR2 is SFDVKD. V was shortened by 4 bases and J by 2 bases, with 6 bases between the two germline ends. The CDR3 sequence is CATSEAITDTQYF. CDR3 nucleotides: TGTGCCACCAGTGAGGCGATCACAGATACGCAGTATTTT.

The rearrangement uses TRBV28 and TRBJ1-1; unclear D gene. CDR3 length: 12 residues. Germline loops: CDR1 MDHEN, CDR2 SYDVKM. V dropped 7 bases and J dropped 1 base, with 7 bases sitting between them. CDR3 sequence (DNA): TGTGCCAGCAACTCAGCGAACACTGAAGCTTTCTTT. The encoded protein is CASNSANTEAFF.

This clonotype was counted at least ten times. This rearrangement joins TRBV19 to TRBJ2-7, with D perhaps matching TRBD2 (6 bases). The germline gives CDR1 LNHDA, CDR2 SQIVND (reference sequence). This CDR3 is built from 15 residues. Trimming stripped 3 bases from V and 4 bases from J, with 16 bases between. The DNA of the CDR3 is TGTGCCAGTAGTATCCGACATTCCGCGGGATACGAGCAGTACTTC. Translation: CASSIRHSAGYEQYF.

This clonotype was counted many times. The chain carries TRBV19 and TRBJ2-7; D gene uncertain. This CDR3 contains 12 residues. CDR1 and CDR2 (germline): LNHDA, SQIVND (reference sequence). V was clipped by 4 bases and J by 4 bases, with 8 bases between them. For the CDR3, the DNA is TGTGCCAGTAGTACCACCCCTTACGAGCAGTACTTC. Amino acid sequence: CASSTTPYEQYF. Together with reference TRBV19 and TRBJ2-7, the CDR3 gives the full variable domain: DGGITQSPKYLFRKEGQNVTLSCEQNLNHDAMYWYRQDPGQGLRLIYYSQIVNDFQKGDIAEGYSVSREKKESFPLTVTSAQKNPTAFYLCASSTTPYEQYFGPGTRLTVT.

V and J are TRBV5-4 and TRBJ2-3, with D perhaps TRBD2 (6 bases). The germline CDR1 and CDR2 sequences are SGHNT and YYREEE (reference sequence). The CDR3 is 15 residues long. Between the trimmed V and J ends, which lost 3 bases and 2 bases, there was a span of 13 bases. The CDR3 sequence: CASSSIAEITDTQYF. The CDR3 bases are TGTGCCAGCAGCTCTATAGCGGAGATCACAGATACGCAGTATTTT. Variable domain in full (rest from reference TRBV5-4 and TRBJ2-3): ETGVTQSPTHLIKTRGQQVTLRCSSQSGHNTVSWYQQALGQGPQFIFQYYREEENGRGNFPPRFSGLQFPNYSSELNVNALELDDSALYLCASSSIAEITDTQYFGPGTRLTVL.

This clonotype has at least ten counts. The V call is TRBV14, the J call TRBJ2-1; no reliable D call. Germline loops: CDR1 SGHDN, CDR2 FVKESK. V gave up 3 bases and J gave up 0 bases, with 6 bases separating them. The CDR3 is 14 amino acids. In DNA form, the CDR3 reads TGTGCCAGCAGCCACGCCTCCTCCTACAATGAGCAGTTCTTC. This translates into CASSHASSYNEQFF.

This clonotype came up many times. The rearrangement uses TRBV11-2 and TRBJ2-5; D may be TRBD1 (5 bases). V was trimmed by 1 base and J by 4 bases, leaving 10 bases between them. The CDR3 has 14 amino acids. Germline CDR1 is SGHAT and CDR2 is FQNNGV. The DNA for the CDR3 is TGTGCCAGCAGCTTAGCGACAGTACGAGAGACCCAGTACTTC. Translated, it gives CASSLATVRETQYF.

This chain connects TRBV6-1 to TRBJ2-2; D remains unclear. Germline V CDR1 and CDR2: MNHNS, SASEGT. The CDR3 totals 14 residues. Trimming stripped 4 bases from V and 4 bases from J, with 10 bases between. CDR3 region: CASSVAVFTGELFF. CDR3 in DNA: TGTGCCAGCAGTGTTGCGGTTTTCACCGGGGAGCTGTTTTTT.

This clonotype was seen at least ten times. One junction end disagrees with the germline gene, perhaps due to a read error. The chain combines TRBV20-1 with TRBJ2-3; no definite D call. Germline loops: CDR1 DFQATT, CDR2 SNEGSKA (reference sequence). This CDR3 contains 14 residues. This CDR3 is CSAGEARLPDTQYF. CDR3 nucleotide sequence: TGCAGTGCTGGAGAAGCCCGACTTCCAGATACGCAGTATTTT.

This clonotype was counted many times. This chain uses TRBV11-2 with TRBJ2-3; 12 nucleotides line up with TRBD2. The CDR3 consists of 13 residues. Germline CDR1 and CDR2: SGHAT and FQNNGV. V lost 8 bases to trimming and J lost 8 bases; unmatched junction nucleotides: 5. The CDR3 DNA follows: TGTGCCAGCGGTACTAGCGGGAGGCTTACGCAGTATTTT. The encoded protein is CASGTSGRLTQYF.

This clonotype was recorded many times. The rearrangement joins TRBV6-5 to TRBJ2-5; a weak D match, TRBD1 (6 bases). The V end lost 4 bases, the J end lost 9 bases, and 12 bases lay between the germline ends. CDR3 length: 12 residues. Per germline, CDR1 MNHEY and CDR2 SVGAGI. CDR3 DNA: TGTGCCAGCAGTTTAACTCCAGGGGCCCAGTACTTC. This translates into CASSLTPGAQYF.

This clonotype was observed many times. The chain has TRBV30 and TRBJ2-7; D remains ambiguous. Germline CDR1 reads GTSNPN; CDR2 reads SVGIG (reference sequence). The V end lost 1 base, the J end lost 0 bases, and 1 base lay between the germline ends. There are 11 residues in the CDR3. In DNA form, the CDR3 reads TGTGCCTGGAGTGCCTCCTACGAGCAGTACTTC. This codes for CAWSASYEQYF.

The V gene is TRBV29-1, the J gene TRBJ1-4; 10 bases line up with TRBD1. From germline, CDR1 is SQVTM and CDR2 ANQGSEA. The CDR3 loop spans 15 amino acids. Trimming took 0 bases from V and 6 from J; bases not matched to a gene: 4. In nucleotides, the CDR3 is TGCAGCGTTGAAGATCCGACAGGGGGCGATGAAAAACTGTTTTTT. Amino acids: CSVEDPTGGDEKLFF.

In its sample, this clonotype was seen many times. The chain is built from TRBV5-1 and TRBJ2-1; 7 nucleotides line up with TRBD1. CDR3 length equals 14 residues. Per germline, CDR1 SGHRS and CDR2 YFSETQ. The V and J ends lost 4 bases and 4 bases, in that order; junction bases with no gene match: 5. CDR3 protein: CASSAPGQYNEQFF. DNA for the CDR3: TGCGCCAGCAGCGCACCGGGACAGTACAATGAGCAGTTCTTC.

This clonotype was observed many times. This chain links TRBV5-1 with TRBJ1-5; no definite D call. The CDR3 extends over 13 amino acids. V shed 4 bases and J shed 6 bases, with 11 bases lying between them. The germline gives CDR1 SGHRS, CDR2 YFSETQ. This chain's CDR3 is CASSGDPGQPQHF. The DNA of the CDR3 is TGCGCCAGCAGCGGAGACCCGGGTCAGCCCCAGCATTTT.

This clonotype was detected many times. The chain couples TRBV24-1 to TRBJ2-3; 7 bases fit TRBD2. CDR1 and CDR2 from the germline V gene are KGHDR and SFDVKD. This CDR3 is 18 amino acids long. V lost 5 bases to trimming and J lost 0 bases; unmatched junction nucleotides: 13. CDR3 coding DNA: TGTGCCACCAGTGGTGGCCGAATCCGCGGGGGAAGCACAGATACGCAGTATTTT. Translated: CATSGGRIRGGSTDTQYF.

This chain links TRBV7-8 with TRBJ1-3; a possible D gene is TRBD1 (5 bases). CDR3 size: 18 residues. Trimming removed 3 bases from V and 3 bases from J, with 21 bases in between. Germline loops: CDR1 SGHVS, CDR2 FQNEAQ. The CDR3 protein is CASSFFGTQSSVGNTIYF. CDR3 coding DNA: TGTGCCAGCAGCTTTTTTGGGACGCAGAGCAGCGTTGGAAACACCATATATTTT.

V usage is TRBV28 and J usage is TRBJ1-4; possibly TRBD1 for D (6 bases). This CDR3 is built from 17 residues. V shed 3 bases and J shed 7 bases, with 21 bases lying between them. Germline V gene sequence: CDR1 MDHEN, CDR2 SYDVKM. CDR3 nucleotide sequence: TGTGCCAGCAGTTTGGCAGGGGAAGTGTTCCTAGGTGAAAAACTGTTTTTT. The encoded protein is CASSLAGEVFLGEKLFF.

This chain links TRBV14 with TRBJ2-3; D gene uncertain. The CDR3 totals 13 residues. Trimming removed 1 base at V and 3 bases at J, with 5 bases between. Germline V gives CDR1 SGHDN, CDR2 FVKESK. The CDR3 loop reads CASSQAVTDTQYF. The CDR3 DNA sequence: TGTGCCAGCAGCCAAGCCGTAACAGATACGCAGTATTTT. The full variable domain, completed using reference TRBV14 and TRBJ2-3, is EAGVTQFPSHSVIEKGQTVTLRCDPISGHDNLYWYRRVMGKEIKFLLHFVKESKQDESGMPNNRFLAERTGGTYSTLKVQPAELEDSGVYFCASSQAVTDTQYFGPGTRLTVL.

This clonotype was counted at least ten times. CDR3 bases: TGTGCCAGCAGCACGTCAACGGGGCGCCAGTACTTC. Amino acids: CASSTSTGRQYF. This chain uses TRBV12-3 or TRBV12-4 with TRBJ2-5; D possibly uses TRBD1 or TRBD2 (5 bases each). The CDR3 consists of 12 residues. Trimming removed 6 bases from V and 10 bases from J, with 15 bases in between.

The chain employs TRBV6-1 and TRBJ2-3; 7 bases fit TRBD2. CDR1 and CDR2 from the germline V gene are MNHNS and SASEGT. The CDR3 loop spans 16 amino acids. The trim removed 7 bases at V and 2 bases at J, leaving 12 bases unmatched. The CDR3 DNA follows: TGTGCCAGCATCACCGAGGCGGGAGTGACCACAGATACGCAGTATTTT. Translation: CASITEAGVTTDTQYF.

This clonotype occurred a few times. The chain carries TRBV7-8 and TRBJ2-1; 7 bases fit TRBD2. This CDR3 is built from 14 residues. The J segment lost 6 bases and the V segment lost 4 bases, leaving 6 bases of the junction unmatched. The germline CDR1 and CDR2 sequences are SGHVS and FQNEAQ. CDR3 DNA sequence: TGTGCCAGCAGCTCGATCCTAGCGGCCAATGAGCAGTTCTTC. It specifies CASSSILAANEQFF.

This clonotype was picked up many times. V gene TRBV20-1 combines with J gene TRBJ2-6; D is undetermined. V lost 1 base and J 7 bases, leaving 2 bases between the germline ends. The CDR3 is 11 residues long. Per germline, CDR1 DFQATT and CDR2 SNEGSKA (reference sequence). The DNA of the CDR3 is TGCAGTGCTAGAGGAGCCAACGTCCTGACTTTC. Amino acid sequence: CSARGANVLTF.